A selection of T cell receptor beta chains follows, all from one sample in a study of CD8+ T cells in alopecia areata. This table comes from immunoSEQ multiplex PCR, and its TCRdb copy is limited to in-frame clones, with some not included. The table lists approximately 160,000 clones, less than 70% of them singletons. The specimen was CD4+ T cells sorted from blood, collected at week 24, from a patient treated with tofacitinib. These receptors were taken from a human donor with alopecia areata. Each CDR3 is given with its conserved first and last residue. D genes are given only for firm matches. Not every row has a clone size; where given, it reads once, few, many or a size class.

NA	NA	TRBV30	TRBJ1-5	CAWGAGGGRQPQHF	TGTGCCTGGGGGGCAGGAGGAGGAAGACAGCCCCAGCATTTT
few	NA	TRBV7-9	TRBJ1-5	CASSFQADRGSNQPQHF	TGTGCCAGCAGCTTCCAGGCCGACCGAGGATCGAATCAGCCCCAGCATTTT
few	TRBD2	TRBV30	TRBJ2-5	CAWSPGLRQETQYF	TGTGCCTGGTCGCCGGGACTACGGCAAGAGACCCAGTACTTC
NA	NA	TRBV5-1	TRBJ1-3	CASSPLGASGNTIYF	TGCGCCAGCAGCCCGCTGGGGGCGTCTGGAAACACCATATATTTT
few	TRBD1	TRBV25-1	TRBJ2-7	CASSDPGTGFYEQYF	TGTGCCAGCAGTGATCCCGGGACAGGGTTCTACGAGCAGTACTTC
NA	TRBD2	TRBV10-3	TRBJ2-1	CAISESLGLADNEQFF	TGTGCCATCAGTGAGTCATTAGGACTAGCGGACAATGAGCAGTTCTTC
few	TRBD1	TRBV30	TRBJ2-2	CAWRGTGAGELFF	TGTGCCTGGAGGGGGACAGGGGCCGGGGAGCTGTTTTTT
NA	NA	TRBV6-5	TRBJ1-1	CASSYRNTEAFF	TGTGCCAGCAGTTACAGAAACACTGAAGCTTTCTTT
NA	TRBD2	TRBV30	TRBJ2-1	CAWRGLAGGEQFF	TGTGCCTGGAGGGGACTAGCGGGGGGTGAGCAGTTCTTC
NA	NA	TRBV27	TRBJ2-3	CASQLLPTSTDTQYF	TGTGCCAGCCAATTACTACCCACTAGCACAGATACGCAGTATTTT
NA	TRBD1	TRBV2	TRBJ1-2	CASSDRAVPYGYTF	TGTGCCAGCAGCGACAGGGCGGTCCCCTATGGCTACACCTTC
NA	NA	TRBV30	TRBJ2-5	CAWSGPQETQYF	TGTGCCTGGAGTGGGCCTCAAGAGACCCAGTACTTC
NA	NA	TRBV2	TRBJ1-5	CASSFRLELNQPQHF	TGTGCCAGCAGTTTTAGACTGGAACTCAATCAGCCCCAGCATTTT
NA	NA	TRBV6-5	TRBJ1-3	CASSYGEIGNTIYF	TGTGCCAGCAGTTACGGGGAAATCGGAAACACCATATATTTT
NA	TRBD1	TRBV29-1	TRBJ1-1	CSAGQGTTEAFF	TGCAGCGCTGGACAGGGGACCACTGAAGCTTTCTTT
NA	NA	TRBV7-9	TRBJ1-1	CASSLEVEAFF	TGTGCCAGCAGCTTAGAGGTTGAAGCTTTCTTT
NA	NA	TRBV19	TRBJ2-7	CASSFRDTPKQYF	TGTGCCAGTAGTTTCCGGGACACACCGAAGCAGTACTTC
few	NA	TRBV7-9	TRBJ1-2	CASSPSSRAYGYTF	TGTGCCAGCAGCCCAAGCTCCAGGGCCTATGGCTACACCTTC
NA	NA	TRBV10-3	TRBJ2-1	CATGPKRDEQFF	TGTGCCACTGGGCCTAAAAGGGATGAGCAGTTCTTC
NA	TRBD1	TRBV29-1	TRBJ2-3	CSVGQGAGDTQYF	TGCAGCGTCGGACAGGGGGCAGGAGATACGCAGTATTTT
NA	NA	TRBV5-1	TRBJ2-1	CASSLTGEGYNEQFF	TGCGCCAGCAGCTTAACAGGGGAGGGGTACAATGAGCAGTTCTTC
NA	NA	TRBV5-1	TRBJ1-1	CASSLDQGEAFF	TGCGCCAGCAGCTTGGACCAGGGTGAAGCTTTCTTT